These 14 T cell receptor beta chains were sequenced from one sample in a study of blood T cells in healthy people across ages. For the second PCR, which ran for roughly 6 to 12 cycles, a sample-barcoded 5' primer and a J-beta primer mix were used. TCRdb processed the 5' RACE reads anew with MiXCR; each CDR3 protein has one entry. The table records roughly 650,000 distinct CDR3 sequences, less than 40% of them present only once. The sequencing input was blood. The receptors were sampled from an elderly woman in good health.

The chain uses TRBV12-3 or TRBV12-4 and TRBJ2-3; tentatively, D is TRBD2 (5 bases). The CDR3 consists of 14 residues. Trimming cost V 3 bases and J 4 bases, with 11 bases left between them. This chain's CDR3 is CASSFSGSADTQYF. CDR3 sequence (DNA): TGTGCCAGCAGTTTTTCGGGGAGCGCAGATACGCAGTATTTT.

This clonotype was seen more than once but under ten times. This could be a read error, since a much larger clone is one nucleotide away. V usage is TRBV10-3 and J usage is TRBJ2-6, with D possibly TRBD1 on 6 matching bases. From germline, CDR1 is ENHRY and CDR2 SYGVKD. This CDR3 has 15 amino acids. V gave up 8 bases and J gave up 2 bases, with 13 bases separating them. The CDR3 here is CAIQTGTTGANVLTF. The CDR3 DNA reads TGTGCCATCCAGACCGGGACAACTGGGGCCAACGTCCTGACTTTC.

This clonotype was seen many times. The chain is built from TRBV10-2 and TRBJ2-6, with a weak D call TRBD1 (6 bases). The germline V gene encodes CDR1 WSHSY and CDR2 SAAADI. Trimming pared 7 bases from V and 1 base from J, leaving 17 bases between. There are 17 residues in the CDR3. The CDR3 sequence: CASTNLLTGSGANVLTF. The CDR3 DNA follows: TGCGCCAGCACTAACTTATTGACAGGTTCTGGGGCCAACGTCCTGACTTTC.

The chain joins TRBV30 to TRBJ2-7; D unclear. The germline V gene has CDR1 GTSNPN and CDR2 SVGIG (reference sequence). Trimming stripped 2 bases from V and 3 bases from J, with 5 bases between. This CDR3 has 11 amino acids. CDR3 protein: CAWSHSYEQYF. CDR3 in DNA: TGTGCCTGGAGTCATAGCTACGAGCAGTACTTC.

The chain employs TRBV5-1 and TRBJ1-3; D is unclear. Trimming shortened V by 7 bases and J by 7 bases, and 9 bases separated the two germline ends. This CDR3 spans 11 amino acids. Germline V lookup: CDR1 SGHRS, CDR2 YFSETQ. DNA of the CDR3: TGCGCCAGCGGTCATGGGAACACCATATATTTT. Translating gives CASGHGNTIYF.

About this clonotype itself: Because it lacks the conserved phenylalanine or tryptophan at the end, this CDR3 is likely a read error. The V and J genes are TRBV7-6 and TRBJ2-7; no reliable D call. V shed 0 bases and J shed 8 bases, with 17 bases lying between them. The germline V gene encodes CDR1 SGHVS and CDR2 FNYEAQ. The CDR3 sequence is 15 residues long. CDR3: CASSLALPPEGKQYC. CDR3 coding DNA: TGTGCCAGCAGCTTAGCGCTTCCACCAGAAGGCAAGCAGTACTGC.

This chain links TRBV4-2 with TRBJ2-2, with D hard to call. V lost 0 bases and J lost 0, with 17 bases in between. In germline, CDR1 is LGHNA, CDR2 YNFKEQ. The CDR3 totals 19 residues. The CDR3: CASSQDPQIQTPNTGELFF. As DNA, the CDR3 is TGTGCCAGCAGCCAAGATCCCCAGATACAGACTCCGAACACCGGGGAGCTGTTTTTT.

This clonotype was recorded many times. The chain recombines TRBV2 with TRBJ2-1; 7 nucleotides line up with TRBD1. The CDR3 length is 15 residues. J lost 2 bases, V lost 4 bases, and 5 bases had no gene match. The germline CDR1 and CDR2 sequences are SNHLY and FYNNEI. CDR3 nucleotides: TGTGCCAGCAGTGGCGGACAGGTCACCTACAATGAGCAGTTCTTC. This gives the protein CASSGGQVTYNEQFF.

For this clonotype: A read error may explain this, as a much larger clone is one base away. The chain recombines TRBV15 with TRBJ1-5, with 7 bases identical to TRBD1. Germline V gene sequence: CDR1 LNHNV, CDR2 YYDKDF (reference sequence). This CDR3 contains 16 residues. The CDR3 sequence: CATGRDITGVGQPQHF. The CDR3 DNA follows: TGTGCCACCGGCAGAGATATCACAGGGGTGGGACAGCCCCAGCATTTT.

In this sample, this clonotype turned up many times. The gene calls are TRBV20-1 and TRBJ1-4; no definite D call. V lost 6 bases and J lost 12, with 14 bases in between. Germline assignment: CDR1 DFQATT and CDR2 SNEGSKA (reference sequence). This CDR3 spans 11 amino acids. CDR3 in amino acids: CSAQDEVELFF. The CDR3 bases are TGCAGTGCCCAAGACGAGGTAGAACTGTTTTTT.

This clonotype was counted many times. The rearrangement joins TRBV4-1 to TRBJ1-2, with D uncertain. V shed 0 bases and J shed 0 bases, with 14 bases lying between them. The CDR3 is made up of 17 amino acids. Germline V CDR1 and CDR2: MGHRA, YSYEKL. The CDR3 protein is CASSQDSGRGSNYGYTF. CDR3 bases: TGCGCCAGCAGCCAAGATTCTGGACGAGGATCTAACTATGGCTACACCTTC.

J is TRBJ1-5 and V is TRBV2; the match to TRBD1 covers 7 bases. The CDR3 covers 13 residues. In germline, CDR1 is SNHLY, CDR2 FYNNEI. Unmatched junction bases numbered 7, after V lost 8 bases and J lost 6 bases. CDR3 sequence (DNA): TGTGCCAGCGAGGAGGGGGCAATTCAGCCCCAGCATTTT. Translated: CASEEGAIQPQHF.

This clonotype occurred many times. The CDR3 DNA reads TGCAGTGCTAGAGGACAGGGGGACGGTCAGCCCCAGCATTTT. This translates into CSARGQGDGQPQHF. The V gene is TRBV20-1, the J gene TRBJ1-5; the match to TRBD1 covers 9 bases. This CDR3 is 14 amino acids long. V trimming: 1 base; J trimming: 6 bases; junction bases outside the gene matches: 4. Germline V gene lookup returns CDR1 DFQATT and CDR2 SNEGSKA (reference sequence).

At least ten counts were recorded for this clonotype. The CDR3 sequence is CASIIGNSPLHF. The CDR3 DNA reads as TGTGCCAGCATCATCGGTAATTCACCCCTCCACTTT. This chain uses TRBV6-1 with TRBJ1-6; D is ambiguous. Germline CDR1 and CDR2: MNHNS and SASEGT. This CDR3 has 12 amino acids. Trimming shortened V by 7 bases and J by 6 bases, and 7 bases separated the two germline ends.